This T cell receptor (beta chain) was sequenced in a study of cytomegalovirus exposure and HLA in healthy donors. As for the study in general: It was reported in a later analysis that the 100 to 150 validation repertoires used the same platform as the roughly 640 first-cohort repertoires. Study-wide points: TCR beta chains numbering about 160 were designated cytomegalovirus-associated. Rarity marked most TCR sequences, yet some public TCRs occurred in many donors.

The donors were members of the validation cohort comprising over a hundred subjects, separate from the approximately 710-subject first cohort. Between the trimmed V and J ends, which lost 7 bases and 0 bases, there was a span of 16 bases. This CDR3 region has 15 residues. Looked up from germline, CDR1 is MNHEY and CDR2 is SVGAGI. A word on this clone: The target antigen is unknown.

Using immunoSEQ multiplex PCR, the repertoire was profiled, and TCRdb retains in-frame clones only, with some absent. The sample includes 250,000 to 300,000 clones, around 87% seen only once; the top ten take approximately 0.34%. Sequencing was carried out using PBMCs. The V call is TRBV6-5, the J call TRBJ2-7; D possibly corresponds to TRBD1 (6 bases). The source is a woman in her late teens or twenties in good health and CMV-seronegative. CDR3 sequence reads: CASTPDRDNSYEQYF. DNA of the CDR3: TGTGCCAGCACCCCCGACCGGGACAACTCCTACGAGCAGTACTTC.